A selection of T cell receptor beta chains follows, all from one sample in a study of T-cell memory formation after mild COVID-19. TCRdb re-called the 5' RACE reads with MiXCR, one entry per CDR3 protein. This sample has approximately 440,000 distinct CDR3 sequences, with about 19% found just once. The specimen was PBMCs or a T cell subset sorted from them (not recorded which). The receptors derive from an adult woman who had mild COVID-19 (a few samples of this study predate the infection). Cell type and time point are not known. Each CDR3 is given without its conserved first and last residue. A D gene is named only where the DNA matches it firmly.

>TRBV19|TRBJ2-7|TRBD2
ASSIVGGRASYEQY
>TRBV12-3/TRBV12-4|TRBJ2-1|-
ASGTRLTHLNEQF
>TRBV3-1|TRBJ1-2|-
ASSHRESKRGYT
>TRBV4-2|TRBJ2-7|-
ASSQELATYEQY
>TRBV19|TRBJ1-2|TRBD1
ASSIGTGNYGYT
>TRBV29-1|TRBJ1-1|-
SAAGGWAMNTEAF
>TRBV20-1|TRBJ2-5|TRBD2
SARVALTGGKTQY
>TRBV2|TRBJ1-2|-
ASSVMAGLRYGYT
>TRBV5-1|TRBJ2-4|-
ASSSTAWGSVDIQY
>TRBV29-1|TRBJ2-2|-
SVSRAANTGELF
>TRBV12-3/TRBV12-4|TRBJ2-7|-
ASRRDTTYEQY
>TRBV30|TRBJ1-1|-
AWTTPTRNVNTEAF
>TRBV7-9|TRBJ1-5|-
ASSLEGLLGGNQPQH
>TRBV2|TRBJ2-3|-
ASKGLDTQY
>TRBV20-1|TRBJ2-3|TRBD1
SARDRTGLTDTQY
>TRBV9|TRBJ1-2|-
ASTGAGVYGYT
>TRBV6-4|TRBJ2-5|TRBD2
ASSEGLAGQETQY
>TRBV20-1|TRBJ2-3|-
SARRLGRGTDTQY
>TRBV6-1|TRBJ2-1|-
ASSEGPGNEQF
>TRBV7-8|TRBJ2-7|TRBD2
ASSLLAGAVYEQY
>TRBV12-3/TRBV12-4|TRBJ2-1|TRBD2
ASSLGGSFDEQF
>TRBV24-1|TRBJ2-1|-
ATSDYGNGRNEQF
>TRBV6-6|TRBJ1-3|-
ASSLSRGGNTIY
>TRBV24-1|TRBJ2-3|TRBD2
ATSDFRLADSTDTQY
>TRBV10-3|TRBJ2-3|-
AISGTRDTQY
>TRBV27|TRBJ2-7|-
ASSAIQGHSSYEQY
>TRBV2|TRBJ1-5|-
ASSEGRISNQPQH
>TRBV4-3|TRBJ2-3|TRBD1
ASSQSGQGDTQY
>TRBV19|TRBJ1-1|-
ATSVHRGSSPNTEAF
>TRBV24-1|TRBJ2-7|TRBD2
ATSDRSGSSYEQY
>TRBV19|TRBJ2-3|-
ASSKGEGTKTDTQY
>TRBV30|TRBJ2-3|-
AWSGGRGGSTGLFGGASTDTQY
>TRBV29-1|TRBJ2-1|-
SVPLASAYNEQF
>TRBV25-1|TRBJ2-1|-
ASSVLGEAYNEQF
>TRBV7-3|TRBJ2-1|TRBD1
ASSLPGQGVGEQF
>TRBV15|TRBJ2-2|-
ATADSANTGELF
>TRBV4-1|TRBJ2-5|-
ASSSGLERETQY
>TRBV24-1|TRBJ2-5|-
ATSDPGPKQETQY
>TRBV24-1|TRBJ2-6|-
ATSGAVSGANVLT
>TRBV29-1|TRBJ1-1|-
SVKRWAGADTEAF
>TRBV9|TRBJ2-1|-
ASSPNVGGLGEQF
>TRBV10-2|TRBJ1-1|TRBD1
ASRKTGVGTEAF
>TRBV5-1|TRBJ2-7|-
ARSLEGTYEQY
>TRBV30|TRBJ1-3|-
AWRRTGSGNTIY